This T cell receptor beta chain is drawn from a study of cytomegalovirus exposure and HLA in healthy donors. Broader study findings: In a later analysis, HLA-associated TCR beta chains were more clonally expanded than equally common others. According to the study, around 180 TCR beta chains were cytomegalovirus-associated.

With regard to this clone: Its target is not known.

CDR1 and CDR2 (germline): MNHNS, SASEGT. The CDR3 has 14 residues. J lost 0 bases, V lost 6 bases, and 3 bases had no gene match. PCR amplification relied on 60 Vbeta primers (plus 13 Jbeta primers). Sequenced by immunoSEQ multiplex PCR; TCRdb stores in-frame clones only, minus some. The table has approximately 100,000 clones, about 75% seen once. The chain joins TRBV6-1 to TRBJ2-3, with 7 bases lining up with TRBD1. The source material was PBMCs. The TCR comes from a man aged 50-60 years in good health and CMV-seronegative. The CDR3 region is CASRWTGSTDTQYF. The CDR3 nucleotides are TGTGCCAGCAGATGGACAGGAAGCACAGATACGCAGTATTTT.